Included here is one T cell receptor (beta chain) sequence, with context. The germline CDR1 and CDR2 sequences are MRHNA and SNTAGT. V gave up 5 bases and J gave up 5 bases; unmatched junction bases: 3. The CDR3 has 14 residues. The data were taken from a study of blood T cell repertoires in COVID-19. Repertoires were generated with immunoSEQ multiplex PCR, while TCRdb's copy carries only in-frame clones and drops some. The sample holds about 68,000 clones, 84% seen once. The sequence was obtained from a man in his fifties with active COVID-19. The V call is TRBV6-4, the J call TRBJ2-2; 9 bases align to TRBD1. The specimen was peripheral blood. This CDR3 is CASSLQGATGELFF. The CDR3 DNA reads TGTGCCAGCAGTTTACAGGGGGCGACCGGGGAGCTGTTTTTT.